The rows below give T cell receptor beta chains drawn from one sample of a study of cytomegalovirus exposure and HLA in healthy donors. The data were produced by immunoSEQ multiplex PCR, yet TCRdb's version contains in-frame clones alone and is incomplete. The sample shows over 150,000 clones, around 81% of them seen only once. Sequencing used PBMCs. The receptor source for this set is a woman aged 25 to 39 in good health and CMV-seronegative. CDR3s leave out the opening cysteine and the closing phenylalanine or tryptophan.

V	CDR3
TRBV7-2	ASSFHLDSTERETQY
TRBV27	AKTKYRGTYEQY
TRBV18	ASSPTGTEAYGYT
TRBV4-2	ASSQVLATEQF
TRBV4-2	ASSQEGGSQPQH
TRBV19	ASSIGGGGSNQPQH
TRBV7-2	ASSRDSASYEQY
TRBV7-9	ASSFGQSPLSNQPQH
TRBV7-9	SSSSPPGQTYEQY
TRBV10-3	AISESGGGGSDTQY